This T cell receptor (beta chain) stems from a study of monozygotic twins with inflammatory bowel disease. Study-wide results and caveats: The results supported no single strong signal or clonotype associated with IBD. IBD patients exhibited fewer clonotypes shared with other individuals than healthy twins, particularly with disease activity.

Concerning this clonotype itself: The antigen remains undetermined.

Starting material for each TCR library was around 3.5 ug of total RNA. TCRdb re-called the 5' RACE reads; one entry per CDR3 protein, DNA not given. Listed are approximately 45,000 distinct CDR3 sequences; 5.3% falls within the top ten. CDR1 and CDR2 (germline): DFQATT, SNEGSKA (reference sequence). This CDR3 contains 11 residues. The clonotype comes from a human donor with ulcerative colitis or Crohn's disease, or a healthy co-twin of an affected twin (not recorded which). The chain recombines TRBV20-1 with TRBJ1-6. Sequenced input: blood. The CDR3 spells CSARVQGFLHF.